Ten or more counts support the clone carrying this T cell receptor beta chain. This sample is part of a study of spatial heterogeneity in lung cancer. Background on the study: Sequence detection consistently recorded a greater number of beta-chain than alpha-chain sequences. Combinations of a unique TCR and a UMI were tallied in raw reads, and on average each appeared more than ten times.

Time point denoted: sample taken at primary tumor resection. Whole RNA, isolated from tumor, nontumor lung or frozen PBMC, was sequenced without prior sorting. The donors were approximately 65 patients with non-small cell lung cancer that was early-stage and untreated. Germline V CDR1 and CDR2: SQVTM, ANQGSEA. The CDR3 length is 14 residues. Between the trimmed V and J ends, which lost 7 bases and 0 bases, there was a span of 14 bases. Every TCR cDNA molecule bore its own unique molecular identifier. MiXCR, applied by TCRdb to the 5' RACE reads, yields one record per CDR3 protein. The table records 35,000 to 55,000 distinct CDR3 sequences, about 6.7% of them present only once.

The chain links TRBV29-1 to TRBJ2-3; D is uncertain. The clonotype was recovered from a female donor with early-stage non-small cell lung cancer. This sample comprised PBMCs, obtained at surgery. CDR3 protein: CSASLWASTDTQYF. DNA of the CDR3: TGCAGCGCCAGCCTCTGGGCTAGCACAGATACGCAGTATTTT.